This T cell receptor (beta chain) was captured in a study of technical replicates of blood from several donors. The protocol was immunoSEQ multiplex PCR, while the TCRdb copy is restricted to in-frame clones and leaves out a portion. The sample contains some 94,000 clones, around 96% of which appear only once. V shed 0 bases and J shed 4 bases, with 13 bases lying between them. The CDR3 covers 16 residues. Germline lookup yields CDR1 MNHEY and CDR2 SMNVEV (reference sequence). Input material: T cells isolated from PBMCs. V gene TRBV27 combines with J gene TRBJ2-1; a weak D match, TRBD1 (5 bases). This sequence was found in a human donor in good health. CDR3 sequence (DNA): TGTGCCAGCAGTTTATCGATCAGGGTTCCTTACAATGAGCAGTTCTTC. Amino acid sequence: CASSLSIRVPYNEQFF.